One sample yielded the 5 T cell receptor beta chains listed below, sequenced in a study of blood T cell repertoires in COVID-19. Clones were read by immunoSEQ multiplex PCR, and TCRdb kept only the in-frame ones, dropping some. The sample holds hundreds of thousands of clones; more than 70% are singletons and the top ten take approximately 10%. Material: peripheral blood. The receptor set was obtained from a woman younger than 45 with COVID-19, enrolled during active disease.

This chain joins TRBV4-3 and TRBJ1-2, with 7 bases fitting TRBD1. The junction had 9 bases not matched to a gene; V was cut back by 0 bases and J by 11 bases. The CDR3 runs 14 residues. Germline V gives CDR1 LGHNA, CDR2 YSLEER. The CDR3 reads CASSQDSGDSDYTF. The CDR3 coding sequence is TGCGCCAGCAGCCAAGATAGCGGGGACAGCGATTACACCTTC.

V is TRBV30 and J is TRBJ2-2; TRBD2 is a possible D gene (6 bases). Trimming stripped 0 bases from V and 7 bases from J, with 15 bases between. The CDR3 runs 15 residues. Germline V gives CDR1 GTSNPN, CDR2 SVGIG (reference sequence). DNA for the CDR3: TGTGCCTGGAGTGTGGGACTCAAGCTTGGCGGGGAGCTGTTTTTT. Its protein product is CAWSVGLKLGGELFF.

V and J are TRBV2 and TRBJ1-2; D remains ambiguous. V lost 7 bases, J lost 5 bases, and 8 bases lay in between. Looked up from germline, CDR1 is SNHLY and CDR2 is FYNNEI. The CDR3 loop spans 11 amino acids. The CDR3, as DNA: TGTGCCAGCAAATTGCAGTATGGCTACACCTTC. This gives the protein CASKLQYGYTF.

The chain recombines TRBV5-4 with TRBJ2-5; D may be TRBD1 (7 bases). The V end was cut by 2 bases, the J end by 4 bases, with 15 bases between. The CDR3 contains 15 residues. Germline V gene sequence: CDR1 SGHNT, CDR2 YYREEE (reference sequence). This chain's CDR3 is CASSFGTAGRETQYF. CDR3 bases: TGTGCCAGCAGCTTTGGGACAGCGGGTAGAGAGACCCAGTACTTC.

J is TRBJ2-5 and V is TRBV5-1; 9 nucleotides line up with TRBD2. CDR3 length: 14 amino acids. Per germline, CDR1 SGHRS and CDR2 YFSETQ. The J segment lost 5 bases and the V segment lost 4 bases, leaving 6 bases of the junction unmatched. The CDR3 nucleotides read TGCGCCAGCAGCAAGCGGGAGGTGGGGGAGACCCAGTACTTC. Amino acid sequence: CASSKREVGETQYF.